This T cell receptor beta chain derives from a study of blood T cell repertoires in COVID-19. Study background: The origin of the acute and convalescent COVID-19 samples was the United States, Italy and Spain. Sources were T cells, B-cell-depleted T cells, or PBMCs; the material itself was cDNA or gDNA.

This CDR3 region has 16 residues. Deletions cut 4 bases from V and 3 bases from J, with 17 bases between. Germline CDR1 LGHNA, CDR2 YNFKEQ. Two negative PCRs, clearance, or symptom resolution characterized the recovered Cohort 3 donors. The protocol was immunoSEQ multiplex PCR, while the TCRdb copy is restricted to in-frame clones and leaves out a portion. The sample has roughly 500,000 clones, around 87% seen once. The chain couples TRBV4-2 to TRBJ2-3, with D possibly matching TRBD2 (6 bases). Sequencing was done on a sample of PBMCs or T cells enriched from blood (not recorded which). This sequence originates from a woman in her thirties or forties who had recovered from COVID-19. This CDR3 reads CASSPGTAGLTDTQYF. The CDR3 DNA reads as TGTGCCAGCAGCCCTGGGACTGCCGGGCTAACAGATACGCAGTATTTT.